Below, one T cell receptor (beta chain) is given with its context. Its antigen remains unidentified. This specimen comes from a study of blood T cells in healthy people across ages. Overall study findings and caveats: Older age went with lower TCR beta diversity per million T cells, in a roughly linear way. Both higher diversity and more naive CD4+ cells marked long-lived donors when set against aged donors. Naive T cell percentage showed a strong correlation with the diversity of TCR beta.

CDR1 ENHRY and CDR2 SYGVKD come from the germline V gene. The CDR3 is made up of 14 amino acids. Trimming removed 4 bases from V and 0 bases from J, with 7 bases in between. Next came a second PCR, run for about 7 to 11 cycles, which used a sample-barcoded 5' primer along with a J-beta primer mix. TCRdb redid the calling of the 5' RACE reads with MiXCR, one entry per CDR3 protein. The sample includes over 500,000 distinct CDR3 sequences, about a quarter of them seen just once. These records were also assigned to another study, of T cells of mothers and their children. That investigation notes: In each mother, TCR beta CDR3 reads exceeded 8 million; in each child, they numbered some 3 million.

The chain recombines TRBV10-3 with TRBJ1-5; D is unresolved. Sequencing was carried out using blood. The source of this sequence is a boy aged 2 to 9 in good health. CDR3 residues: CAISGSNSNQPQHF. The CDR3, as DNA: TGTGCCATCAGTGGAAGCAATAGCAATCAGCCCCAGCATTTT.